This T cell receptor beta chain appears in the sequencing data of a study of cytomegalovirus exposure and HLA in healthy donors. Points from the study as a whole: Later analysis identified a missense DCLRE1C variant that was linked to TCR beta V- and J-gene trimming. High sensitivity and specificity were reportedly achieved when the classifier diagnosed cytomegalovirus status.

This clone has only a few counts. Its antigen is currently unknown. Each donor was nominally healthy when sampled (though unrecorded immune exposures were likely). PCR primers comprised 60 Vbeta and 13 Jbeta primers. TCRdb's copy holds only in-frame clones and misses some; the assay was immunoSEQ multiplex PCR. The top ten clones hold about 6.3% of a sample with more than 85,000 clones, about 83% of them seen once. Germline V gives CDR1 MGHRA, CDR2 YSYEKL. This CDR3 has 17 amino acids. V lost 4 bases and J lost 0; bases outside the gene matches: 9. The rearrangement joins TRBV4-1 to TRBJ1-1; 9 bases align to TRBD1. Sequencing input: PBMCs. The sequence was collected from a man between 18 and 29 years old in good health and CMV-seronegative. The CDR3 DNA reads as TGCGCCAGCAGCCTGTGGACAGGGGATGGGATGAACACTGAAGCTTTCTTT. Amino acids: CASSLWTGDGMNTEAFF.